Shown below are 8 T cell receptor beta chains from a single sample sequenced in a study of T cell responses to AZD1222 COVID-19 vaccine. Repertoires were generated with immunoSEQ multiplex PCR, while TCRdb's copy carries only in-frame clones and drops some. The table shows 75,000 to 100,000 clones, with roughly 90% occurring only once. Sequenced here: peripheral blood, sampled on day 0 of AZD1222 vaccination. The receptors originated from an adult in good health.

This clone was picked up one time. This chain uses TRBV6-1 with TRBJ1-2; the D is unclear. Germline V gene lookup returns CDR1 MNHNS and CDR2 SASEGT. V was pared by 3 bases and J by 4 bases, with 9 bases between. CDR3 length equals 13 residues. Here the CDR3 reads CASSERGIYGYTF. CDR3 bases: TGTGCCAGCAGTGAGCGGGGTATCTATGGCTACACCTTC.

The chain couples TRBV27 to TRBJ2-2; D may be TRBD2 (6 bases). The V gene lost 4 bases and the J gene lost 6 bases, with 18 bases spanning the gap. The CDR3 has 16 residues. Germline lookup yields CDR1 MNHEY and CDR2 SMNVEV (reference sequence). In nucleotides, the CDR3 is TGTGCCAGCAGTTCTTTCCGCGGGAAGGGCGCCGGGGAGCTGTTTTTT. It yields the protein CASSSFRGKGAGELFF.

The V and J genes are TRBV28 and TRBJ1-2, with 10 bases that match TRBD1. The germline gives CDR1 MDHEN, CDR2 SYDVKM. V lost 8 bases and J lost 8; bases outside the gene matches: 8. This CDR3 is built from 13 residues. The CDR3 DNA sequence: TGTGCCAGCCATCGGACAGGGGGTTTGGGCTACACCTTC. Translation: CASHRTGGLGYTF.

The chain has TRBV18 and TRBJ2-2, with D hard to call. The CDR3 spans 15 residues. V lost 6 bases, J lost 4 bases, and 15 bases lay in between. Germline CDR1 is KGHSH and CDR2 is LQKENI. The CDR3 DNA is TGTGCCAGCTCCTATCCAGCTACACCCACCGGGGAGCTGTTTTTT. It specifies CASSYPATPTGELFF.

The V gene is TRBV23-1, the J gene TRBJ2-1; D possibly corresponds to TRBD2 (5 bases). TRBV23-1 has ORF status, its function being uncertain. V shed 4 bases and J shed 5 bases, with 36 bases lying between them. CDR3 length: 22 amino acids. In nucleotides, the CDR3 is TGCGCCAGCAGTCGTCGGACGATCAATCGCGGTGGGGAGCGGCGAAGACACAATGAGCAGTTCTTC. This translates into CASSRRTINRGGERRRHNEQFF.

This chain uses TRBV5-6 with TRBJ2-5; 15 nucleotides align to TRBD2. V was clipped by 4 bases and J by 6 bases; unmatched bases: 4. CDR1 and CDR2 from the germline V gene are SGHDT and YYEEEE. This CDR3 contains 15 residues. Here the CDR3 DNA reads TGTGCCAGCAGCGGACTAGCGGGAGGGCCCCAGACCCAGTACTTC. Translated, it gives CASSGLAGGPQTQYF.

The rearrangement links TRBV4-1 to TRBJ1-2; 7 positions match TRBD1. V gave up 1 base and J gave up 3 bases; unmatched junction bases: 5. The CDR3 is 15 residues long. CDR1 is MGHRA and CDR2 is YSYEKL in the germline V gene. CDR3 sequence: CASSQAPDRDYGYTF. CDR3 DNA sequence: TGCGCCAGCAGCCAAGCTCCCGACAGGGACTATGGCTACACCTTC.

This chain links TRBV28 with TRBJ1-6; D ambiguous. Trimming stripped 6 bases from V and 9 bases from J, with 12 bases between. This CDR3 contains 13 residues. The germline CDR1 and CDR2 sequences are MDHEN and SYDVKM. The CDR3 is CASRGTSTSPLHF. In nucleotides, the CDR3 is TGTGCCAGCAGGGGCACCTCCACTTCACCCCTCCACTTT.